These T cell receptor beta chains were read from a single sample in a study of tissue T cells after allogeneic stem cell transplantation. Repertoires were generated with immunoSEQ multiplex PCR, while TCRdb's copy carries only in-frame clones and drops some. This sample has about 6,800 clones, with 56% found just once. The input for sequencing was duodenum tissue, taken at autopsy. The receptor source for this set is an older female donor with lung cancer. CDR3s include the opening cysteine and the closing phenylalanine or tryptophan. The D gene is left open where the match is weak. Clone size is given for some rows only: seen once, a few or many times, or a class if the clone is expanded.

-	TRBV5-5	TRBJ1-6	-	CASSSPGLNSPLHF
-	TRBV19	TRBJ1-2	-	CASISEVSSGYTF
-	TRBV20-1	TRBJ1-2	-	CSAAPGIGYTF
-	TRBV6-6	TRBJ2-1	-	CASSLKQGGSNEQFF
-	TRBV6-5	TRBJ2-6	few	CASSYSEDSGANVLTF
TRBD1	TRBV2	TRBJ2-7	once	CASRAGQGATYEQYF
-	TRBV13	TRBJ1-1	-	CASSRQSEAFF
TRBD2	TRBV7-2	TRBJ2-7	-	CASSLTSGGIPSEQYF
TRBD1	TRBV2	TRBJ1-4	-	CASRRDRGRGNEKLFF
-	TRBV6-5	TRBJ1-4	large	CASSRKPTANEKLFF
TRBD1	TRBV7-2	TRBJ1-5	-	CASSLPRQGHFQPQHF
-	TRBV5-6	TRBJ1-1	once	CASSPGPQNTEAFF
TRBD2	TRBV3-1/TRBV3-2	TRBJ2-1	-	CASSPWTSGSREQFF
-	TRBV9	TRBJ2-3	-	CASSVGYGRGNTDTQYF
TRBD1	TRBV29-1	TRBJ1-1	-	CSVSRTGNTEAFF
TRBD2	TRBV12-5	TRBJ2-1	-	CASALGGVVEQFF
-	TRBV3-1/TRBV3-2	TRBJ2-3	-	CASSPLVPSTDTQYF
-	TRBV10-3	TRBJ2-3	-	CAISGVWGPSVSDTQYF
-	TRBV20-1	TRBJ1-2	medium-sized	CSASPHGGGANYGYTF
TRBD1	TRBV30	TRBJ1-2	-	CAWSANPGGQGWGYGYTF
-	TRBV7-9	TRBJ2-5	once	CASSQGRSQETQYF
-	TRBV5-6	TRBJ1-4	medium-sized	CASSLMGARGNEKLFF
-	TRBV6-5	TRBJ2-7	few	CASSWNRGGEQYF
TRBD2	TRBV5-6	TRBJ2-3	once	CASSLVGTGPSGNTQYF
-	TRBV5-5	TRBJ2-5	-	CASSMGAGGRGETQYF
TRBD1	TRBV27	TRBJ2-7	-	CASSTPGTGGYEQYF
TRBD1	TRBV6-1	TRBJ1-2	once	CASTYGGRGPGYTF
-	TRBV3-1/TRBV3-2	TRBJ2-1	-	CASSQDGLYNEQFF
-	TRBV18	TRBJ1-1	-	CASSPDSRLTEAFF
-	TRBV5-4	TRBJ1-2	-	CASSLEGDYGYTF
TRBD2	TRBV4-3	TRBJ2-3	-	CASSQDPSLAGVLDTQYF
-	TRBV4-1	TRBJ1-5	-	CASSQDRGVRPQHF